The sequence of this T cell receptor (beta chain) was determined in a study of regulatory T cells in long-lasting Graves disease. This CDR3 has 12 amino acids. V dropped 4 bases and J dropped 6 bases, with 8 bases sitting between them. Arm-PCR of CDR3 regions and iRepertoire HTBI primers were used to build TCR beta libraries. One entry per CDR3 protein results from TCRdb running MiXCR on the multiplex PCR reads. The repertoire includes about 660,000 distinct CDR3 sequences, around 32% of them detected once, and roughly 40% sits in the top ten. Time point defined: persistent/refractory GD, antithyroid drugs over 5 years with positive TRAb. The TCR library was made from RNA that had been extracted from PBMCs in TRIzol.

J is TRBJ2-3 and V is TRBV12-3 or TRBV12-4; D remains unclear. This TCR was recovered from a female donor with Graves disease. Sequenced material: peripheral blood mononuclear cells (PBMCs), taken when the disease was refractory, from a patient treated with antithyroid drugs. The CDR3 DNA sequence: TGTGCCAGCAGTTCCCGAGACGATACGCAGTATTTT. It codes for CASSSRDDTQYF.